This T cell receptor (beta chain) was sequenced for a study of blood T cell repertoires in COVID-19. At the level of the study: The study drew acute and convalescent COVID-19 samples from the United States, Italy and Spain.

Seattle patients were enrolled while actively infected and followed longitudinally. V shed 4 bases and J shed 3 bases, with 13 bases lying between them. The germline CDR1 and CDR2 sequences are MDHEN and SYDVKM. The CDR3 loop spans 14 amino acids. Authors' methods: By means of reference gene primer amplification, nucleated cell counts were estimated. Profiled with immunoSEQ multiplex PCR; TCRdb holds only in-frame clones, not every one. The DNA was the basis for D and trimming; V, J and clone size are from that table. The table has over 100,000 clones, 86% seen once. The sequence was obtained from a woman in her sixties or seventies with COVID-19, enrolled during active disease. The specimen sequenced was peripheral blood. The rearrangement joins TRBV28 to TRBJ2-7, with D perhaps TRBD1 (6 bases). CDR3 loop: CASSSQGPHYEQYF. Here the CDR3 DNA reads TGTGCCAGCAGTTCCCAGGGGCCCCACTACGAGCAGTACTTC.